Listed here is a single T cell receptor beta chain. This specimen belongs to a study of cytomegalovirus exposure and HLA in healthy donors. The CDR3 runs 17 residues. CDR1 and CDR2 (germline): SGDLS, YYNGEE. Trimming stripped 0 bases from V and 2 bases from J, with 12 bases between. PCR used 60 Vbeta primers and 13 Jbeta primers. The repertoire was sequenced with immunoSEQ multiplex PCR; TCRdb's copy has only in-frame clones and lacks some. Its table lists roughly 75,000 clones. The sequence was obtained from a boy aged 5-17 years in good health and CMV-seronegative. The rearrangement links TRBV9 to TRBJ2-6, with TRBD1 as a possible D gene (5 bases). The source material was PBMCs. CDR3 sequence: CASSVVVGVAGANVLTF. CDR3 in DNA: TGTGCCAGCAGCGTAGTCGTAGGGGTTGCTGGGGCCAACGTCCTGACTTTC.